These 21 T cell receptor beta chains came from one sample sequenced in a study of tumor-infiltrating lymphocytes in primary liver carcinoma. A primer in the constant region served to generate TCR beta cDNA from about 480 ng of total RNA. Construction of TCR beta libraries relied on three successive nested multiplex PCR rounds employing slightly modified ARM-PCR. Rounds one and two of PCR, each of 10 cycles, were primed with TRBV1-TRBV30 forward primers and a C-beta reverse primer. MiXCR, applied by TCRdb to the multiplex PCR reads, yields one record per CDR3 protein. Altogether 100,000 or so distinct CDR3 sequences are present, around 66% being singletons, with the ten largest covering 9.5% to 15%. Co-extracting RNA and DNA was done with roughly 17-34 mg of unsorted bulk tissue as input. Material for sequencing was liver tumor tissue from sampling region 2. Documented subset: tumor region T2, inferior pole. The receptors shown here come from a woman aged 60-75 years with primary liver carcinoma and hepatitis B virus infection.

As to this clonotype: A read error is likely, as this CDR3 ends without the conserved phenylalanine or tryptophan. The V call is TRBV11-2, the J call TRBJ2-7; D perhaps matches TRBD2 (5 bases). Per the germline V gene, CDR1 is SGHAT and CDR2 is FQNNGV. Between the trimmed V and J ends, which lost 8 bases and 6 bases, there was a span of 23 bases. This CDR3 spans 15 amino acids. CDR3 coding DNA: TGTGCCAGCGGCTCTCCGAGTGGAGGCCACTGCGAGCAGTACCTC. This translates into CASGSPSGGHCEQYL.

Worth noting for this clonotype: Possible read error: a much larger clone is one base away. The CDR3 spells CASSFGPRGNTKAFF. In nucleotides, the CDR3 is TGTGCCAGCAGCTTTGGACCCAGGGGGAACACTAAAGCTTTCTTT. V and J are TRBV5-5 and TRBJ1-1; 7 bases line up with TRBD1. Germline V lookup: CDR1 SGHKS, CDR2 YYEKEE (reference sequence). The CDR3 totals 15 residues.

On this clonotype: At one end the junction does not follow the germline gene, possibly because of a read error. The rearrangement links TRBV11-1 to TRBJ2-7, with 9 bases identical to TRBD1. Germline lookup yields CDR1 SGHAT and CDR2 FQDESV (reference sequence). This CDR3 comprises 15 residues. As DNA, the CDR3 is TGTGCCAGTAGCCCACGACAGGGGGAGCGGTACGGGCAGTACTTT. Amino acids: CASSPRQGERYGQYF.

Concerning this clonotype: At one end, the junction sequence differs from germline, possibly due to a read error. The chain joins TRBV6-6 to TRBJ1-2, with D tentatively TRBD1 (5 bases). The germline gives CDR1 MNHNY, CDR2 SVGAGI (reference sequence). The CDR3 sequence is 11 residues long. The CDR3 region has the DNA TGCGCCAGCAGTCAGACAAGGGGTAACACCTTC. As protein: CASSQTRGNTF.

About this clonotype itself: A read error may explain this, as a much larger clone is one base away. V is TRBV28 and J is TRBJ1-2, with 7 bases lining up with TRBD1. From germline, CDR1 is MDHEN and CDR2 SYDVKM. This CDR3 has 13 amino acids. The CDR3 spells CANSLGGAFGYTF. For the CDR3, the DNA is TGTGCCAACAGTTTAGGGGGCGCGTTCGGCTACACCTTC.

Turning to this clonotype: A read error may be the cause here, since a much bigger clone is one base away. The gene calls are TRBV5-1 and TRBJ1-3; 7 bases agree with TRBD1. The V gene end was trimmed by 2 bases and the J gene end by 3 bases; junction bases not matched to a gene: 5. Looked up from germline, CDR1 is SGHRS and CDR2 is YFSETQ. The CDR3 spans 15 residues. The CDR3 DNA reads TGCGCCAGCAGCTTAACCGGGACAGTTGGAAACACCATATATTTT. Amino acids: CASSLTGTVGNTIYF.

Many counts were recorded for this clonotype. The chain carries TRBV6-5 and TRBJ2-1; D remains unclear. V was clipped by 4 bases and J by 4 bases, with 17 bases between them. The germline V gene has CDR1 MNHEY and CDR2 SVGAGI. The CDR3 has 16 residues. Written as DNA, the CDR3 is TGTGCCAGCAGTTCCCACTCTTTAGCCCGGTACAATGAGCAGTTCTTC. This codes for CASSSHSLARYNEQFF.

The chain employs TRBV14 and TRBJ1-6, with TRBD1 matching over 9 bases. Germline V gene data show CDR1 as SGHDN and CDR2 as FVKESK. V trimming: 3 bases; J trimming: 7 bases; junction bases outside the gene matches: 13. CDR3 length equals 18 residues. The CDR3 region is CASSQLGQGRSSNSPLHF. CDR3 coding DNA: TGTGCCAGCAGCCAGCTGGGACAGGGAAGAAGTAGCAATTCACCCCTCCACTTT.

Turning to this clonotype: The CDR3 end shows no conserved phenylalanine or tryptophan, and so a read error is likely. CDR3 DNA sequence: TGTGCCAGTAGCCCAGGAACTAGCGGGAGCACAGATACGCAGTATTAT. Amino acid sequence: CASSPGTSGSTDTQYY. The V call is TRBV11-2, the J call TRBJ2-3; 9 nucleotides match TRBD2. The CDR3 totals 16 residues. Germline V CDR1 and CDR2: SGHAT, FQNNGV. Trimming cost V 9 bases and J 0 bases; bases outside gene matches: 10.

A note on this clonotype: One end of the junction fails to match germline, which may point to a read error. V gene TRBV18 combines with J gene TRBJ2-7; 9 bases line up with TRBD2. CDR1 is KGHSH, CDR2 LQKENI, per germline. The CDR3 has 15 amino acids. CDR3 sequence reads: CGSSPTSGRVTEQYF. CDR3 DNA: TGTGGCAGCTCACCGACTAGCGGTCGAGTAACCGAGCAGTACTTC.

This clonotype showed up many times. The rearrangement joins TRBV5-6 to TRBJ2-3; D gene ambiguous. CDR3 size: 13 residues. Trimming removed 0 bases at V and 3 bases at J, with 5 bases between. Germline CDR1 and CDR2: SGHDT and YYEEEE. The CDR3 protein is CASSLVKTDTQYF. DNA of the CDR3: TGTGCCAGCAGCTTGGTAAAAACAGATACGCAGTATTTT.

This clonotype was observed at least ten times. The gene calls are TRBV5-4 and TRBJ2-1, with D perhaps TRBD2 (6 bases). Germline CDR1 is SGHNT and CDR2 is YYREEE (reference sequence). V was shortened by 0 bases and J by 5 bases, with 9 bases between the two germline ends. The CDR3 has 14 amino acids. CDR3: CASSLVLAHNEQFF. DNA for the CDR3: TGTGCCAGCAGCTTGGTACTAGCCCACAATGAGCAGTTCTTC.

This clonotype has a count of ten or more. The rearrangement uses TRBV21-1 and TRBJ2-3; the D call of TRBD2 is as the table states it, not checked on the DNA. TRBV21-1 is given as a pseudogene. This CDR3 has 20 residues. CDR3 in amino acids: CASSEGLLAGGGSGTDTQYF. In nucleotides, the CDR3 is TGTGCCAGCAGCGAAGGCCTACTAGCGGGAGGTGGGAGTGGCACAGATACGCAGTATTTT.

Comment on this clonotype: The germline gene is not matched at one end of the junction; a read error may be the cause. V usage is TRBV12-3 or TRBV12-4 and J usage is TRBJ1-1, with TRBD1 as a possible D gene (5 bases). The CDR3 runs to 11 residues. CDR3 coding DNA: TGTGCCAGCAGTTCAGGGCCTGAAGCTTTCTTC. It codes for CASSSGPEAFF.

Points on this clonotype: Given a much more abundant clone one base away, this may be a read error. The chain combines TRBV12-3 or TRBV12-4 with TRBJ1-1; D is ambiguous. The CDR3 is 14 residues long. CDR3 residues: CASSSFGGLAEALF. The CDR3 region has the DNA TGTGCCAGCAGTTCGTTTGGAGGGTTGGCTGAAGCTCTCTTT.

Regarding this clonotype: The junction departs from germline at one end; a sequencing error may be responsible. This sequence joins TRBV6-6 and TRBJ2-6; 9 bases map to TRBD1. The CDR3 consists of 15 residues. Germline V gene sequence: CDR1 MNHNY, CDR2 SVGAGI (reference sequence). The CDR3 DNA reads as TGTGTCAGCAGCCTACAGGGGGCTGGGGCCAACTTCCTGACTTTC. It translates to CVSSLQGAGANFLTF.

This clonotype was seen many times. The CDR3 bases are TGTGCCAGCAGTGCCTGGACAGGGAGTTCCTATGGCTACACCTTC. As protein: CASSAWTGSSYGYTF. The V call is TRBV6-1, the J call TRBJ1-2, with 8 nucleotides matching TRBD1. V gave up 4 bases and J gave up 4 bases; unmatched junction bases: 8. This CDR3 is built from 15 residues. Germline CDR1 and CDR2: MNHNS and SASEGT.

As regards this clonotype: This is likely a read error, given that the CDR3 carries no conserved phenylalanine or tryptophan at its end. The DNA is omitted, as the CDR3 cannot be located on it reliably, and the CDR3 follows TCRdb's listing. CDR3: CASSPPQGPSGELFL. V is TRBV11-2 and J is TRBJ2-2; the table's D gene call, TRBD2, was not cross checked with the DNA. The germline CDR1 and CDR2 sequences are SGHAT and FQNNGV. Including both end residues, the CDR3 is 15 amino acids long.

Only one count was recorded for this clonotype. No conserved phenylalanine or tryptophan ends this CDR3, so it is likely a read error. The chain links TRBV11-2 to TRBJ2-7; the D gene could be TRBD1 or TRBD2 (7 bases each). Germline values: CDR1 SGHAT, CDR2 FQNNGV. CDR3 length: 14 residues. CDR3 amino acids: CGSSTSGGGYEQYS. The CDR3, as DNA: TGTGGCAGCAGCACCTCAGGGGGGGGTTACGAGCAGTACTCT.

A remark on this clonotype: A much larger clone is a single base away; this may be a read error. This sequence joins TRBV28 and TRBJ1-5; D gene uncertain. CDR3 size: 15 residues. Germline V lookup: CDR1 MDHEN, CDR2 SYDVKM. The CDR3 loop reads CASSFRRSSIQPQHF. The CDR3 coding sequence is TGTGCCAGCAGTTTCCGAAGGTCCAGCATTCAGCCCCAGCATTTT.

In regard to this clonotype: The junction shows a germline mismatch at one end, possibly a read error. CDR3 protein: CASSTGDSPASRNTIYF. For the CDR3, the DNA is TGTGCCAGCAGTACAGGGGACTCACCGGCGTCTAGAAACACTATATATTTT. The chain carries TRBV6-6 and TRBJ1-3; 7 bases map to TRBD1. The CDR3 contains 17 residues. The germline CDR1 and CDR2 sequences are MNHNY and SVGAGI (reference sequence).